This is a list of T cell receptor beta chains from one sample in a study of cytomegalovirus exposure and HLA in healthy donors. Only in-frame clones appear in the TCRdb table, and some are missing; sequencing was by immunoSEQ multiplex PCR. This repertoire shows approximately 100,000 clones, 64% found once; its top ten account for 3.2%. Sequencing input: PBMCs. Receptors originate from a man in his fifties or sixties in good health and CMV-seronegative. CDR3s include the opening cysteine and the closing phenylalanine or tryptophan. D genes are given only for firm matches. Expanded clones are given a class, and other clones once, few, many or no size at all.

D: NA; V: TRBV27; size: NA; J: TRBJ1-3; CDR3: CASSFGGVGSGNTIYF; DNA: TGTGCCAGCAGTTTCGGGGGGGTAGGCTCTGGAAACACCATATATTTT
D: TRBD2; V: TRBV4-2; size: NA; J: TRBJ2-5; CDR3: CASSQTSGGAWETQYF; DNA: TGTGCCAGCAGCCAAACTAGCGGGGGGGCCTGGGAGACCCAGTACTTC
D: NA; V: TRBV7-3; size: once; J: TRBJ2-7; CDR3: CASSLKGGGEQYF; DNA: TGTGCCAGCAGCTTAAAAGGGGGGGGCGAGCAGTACTTC
D: TRBD1; V: TRBV6-1; size: few; J: TRBJ1-5; CDR3: CASSEVSSGGGQPQHF; DNA: TGTGCCAGCAGTGAAGTATCGTCAGGGGGCGGGCAGCCCCAGCATTTT
D: TRBD2; V: TRBV27; size: NA; J: TRBJ2-2; CDR3: CASRSGPGELFF; DNA: TGTGCCTCCCGTAGCGGGCCCGGGGAGCTGTTTTTT
D: NA; V: TRBV11-3; size: NA; J: TRBJ1-5; CDR3: CASSLVGRGNQPQHF; DNA: TGTGCCAGCAGCTTAGTGGGCAGGGGCAATCAGCCCCAGCATTTT
D: TRBD1; V: TRBV6-1; size: many; J: TRBJ1-2; CDR3: CASSANGQGNDGYTF; DNA: TGTGCCAGCAGTGCCAATGGACAGGGGAACGATGGCTACACCTTC
D: TRBD2; V: TRBV18; size: NA; J: TRBJ2-3; CDR3: CASSPGLARRTDTQYF; DNA: TGTGCCAGCTCACCGGGACTAGCTCGACGCACAGATACGCAGTATTTT
D: NA; V: TRBV6-1; size: NA; J: TRBJ1-2; CDR3: CASSEMGAHGYTF; DNA: TGTGCCAGCAGTGAAATGGGGGCGCATGGCTACACCTTC
D: TRBD2; V: TRBV5-4; size: NA; J: TRBJ2-3; CDR3: CASSPGLAGGPHTDTQYF; DNA: TGTGCCAGCAGCCCGGGACTAGCGGGGGGACCCCACACCGATACGCAGTATTTT
D: TRBD1; V: TRBV9; size: NA; J: TRBJ2-7; CDR3: CASSPNRGTSYEQYF; DNA: TGTGCCAGCAGCCCCAACAGGGGTACCTCCTACGAGCAGTACTTC
D: NA; V: TRBV7-8; size: NA; J: TRBJ1-1; CDR3: CASSLSSGFGTEAFF; DNA: TGTGCCAGCAGCCTGTCTTCGGGGTTTGGCACTGAAGCTTTCTTT
D: NA; V: TRBV14; size: NA; J: TRBJ2-7; CDR3: CASSQAWAYSYEQYF; DNA: TGTGCCAGCAGCCAAGCTTGGGCATACTCCTACGAGCAGTACTTC
D: TRBD2; V: TRBV6-4; size: few; J: TRBJ2-1; CDR3: CASSPQRGGHEQFF; DNA: TGTGCCAGCAGTCCCCAGCGGGGGGGCCATGAGCAGTTCTTC
D: NA; V: TRBV28; size: NA; J: TRBJ1-5; CDR3: CASSDLDQPQHF; DNA: TGTGCCAGCTCCGACTTAGATCAGCCCCAGCATTTT
D: NA; V: TRBV28; size: NA; J: TRBJ2-1; CDR3: CASSPGDTYNEQFF; DNA: TGTGCCAGCAGTCCCGGGGACACCTACAATGAGCAGTTCTTC
D: NA; V: TRBV5-6; size: NA; J: TRBJ2-2; CDR3: CASSYTGTMNTGELFF; DNA: TGTGCCAGCAGTTATACCGGGACAATGAACACCGGGGAGCTGTTTTTT
D: NA; V: TRBV15; size: few; J: TRBJ2-1; CDR3: CATSGSRGNEQFF; DNA: TGTGCCACCAGCGGCTCTAGGGGCAATGAGCAGTTCTTC
D: NA; V: TRBV7-9; size: NA; J: TRBJ1-2; CDR3: CSSSFGGPTNYGYTF; DNA: TGTTCCAGCAGCTTCGGAGGTCCAACTAACTATGGCTACACCTTC
D: NA; V: TRBV2; size: NA; J: TRBJ2-3; CDR3: CASSEGGTLTQYF; DNA: TGTGCCAGCAGTGAGGGCGGGACCCTTACGCAGTATTTT
D: NA; V: TRBV5-4; size: NA; J: TRBJ1-3; CDR3: CASSSDRDSGNTIYF; DNA: TGTGCCAGCAGCTCAGACAGAGACTCTGGAAACACCATATATTTT
D: TRBD2; V: TRBV5-1; size: NA; J: TRBJ2-3; CDR3: CASSLDGRQVMTSGTSTDTQYF; DNA: TGCGCCAGCAGCTTGGATGGTCGACAGGTGATGACTAGCGGGACGAGCACAGATACGCAGTATTTT
D: TRBD1; V: TRBV2; size: few; J: TRBJ1-1; CDR3: CASSGDRNTEAFF; DNA: TGTGCCAGCAGTGGGGACAGGAACACTGAAGCTTTCTTT
D: TRBD2; V: TRBV19; size: NA; J: TRBJ2-3; CDR3: CASSKRGPSTDTQYF; DNA: TGTGCCAGTAGTAAGCGGGGGCCTAGCACAGATACGCAGTATTTT
D: NA; V: TRBV10-3; size: NA; J: TRBJ1-2; CDR3: CAIGRSHYGYTF; DNA: TGTGCCATCGGGAGATCCCACTATGGCTACACCTTC
D: TRBD1; V: TRBV12-5; size: NA; J: TRBJ1-2; CDR3: CASIRTGTLDGYTF; DNA: TGTGCTAGTATAAGGACAGGGACGTTGGATGGCTACACCTTC
D: TRBD2; V: TRBV6-1; size: NA; J: TRBJ2-1; CDR3: CASSEGGGARTSGIPTYNEQFF; DNA: TGTGCCAGCAGTGAAGGAGGGGGGGCGAGGACTAGCGGGATTCCAACCTACAATGAGCAGTTCTTC
D: TRBD1; V: TRBV5-1; size: NA; J: TRBJ2-2; CDR3: CASSVTGGGTGRTNTGELFF; DNA: TGCGCCAGCAGCGTTACAGGGGGCGGCACGGGTAGAACGAACACCGGGGAGCTGTTTTTT
D: NA; V: TRBV4-2; size: many; J: TRBJ2-1; CDR3: CASTRLGGYNEQFF; DNA: TGTGCCAGCACGAGATTAGGAGGCTACAATGAGCAGTTCTTC
D: NA; V: TRBV30; size: NA; J: TRBJ2-7; CDR3: CARGMSGTYEQYF; DNA: TGTGCCCGGGGGATGTCCGGAACCTACGAGCAGTACTTC
D: NA; V: TRBV6-1; size: NA; J: TRBJ1-1; CDR3: CASRGEGGRGAFF; DNA: TGTGCCAGCAGGGGGGAGGGGGGGCGGGGGGCTTTCTTT
D: TRBD1; V: TRBV30; size: NA; J: TRBJ2-7; CDR3: CAWRTGGEQYF; DNA: TGTGCCTGGAGAACAGGGGGCGAGCAGTACTTC
D: NA; V: TRBV27; size: NA; J: TRBJ1-2; CDR3: CASTQKVDTAYGYTF; DNA: TGTGCCAGCACCCAAAAAGTGGACACGGCATATGGCTACACCTTC
D: NA; V: TRBV18; size: NA; J: TRBJ1-3; CDR3: CASSPSSARVIPGNTIYF; DNA: TGTGCCAGCTCACCAAGTTCGGCCAGGGTTATTCCTGGAAACACCATATATTTT
D: NA; V: TRBV7-6; size: NA; J: TRBJ1-1; CDR3: CASSMGAGDGDTEAFF; DNA: TGTGCCAGCAGCATGGGAGCGGGGGACGGGGACACTGAAGCTTTCTTT
D: NA; V: TRBV5-4; size: NA; J: TRBJ2-2; CDR3: CASSLEPGSNTGELFF; DNA: TGTGCCAGCAGCTTGGAGCCAGGCTCGAACACCGGGGAGCTGTTTTTT
D: NA; V: TRBV6-1; size: few; J: TRBJ2-2; CDR3: CASSALRSAGELFF; DNA: TGTGCCAGCAGTGCACTTAGGAGCGCCGGGGAGCTGTTTTTT
D: NA; V: TRBV9; size: NA; J: TRBJ1-6; CDR3: CASSESGTNSPLHF; DNA: TGTGCCAGCAGCGAAAGCGGGACCAATTCACCCCTCCACTTT
D: NA; V: TRBV19; size: NA; J: TRBJ1-5; CDR3: CASSPGGRQPQHF; DNA: TGTGCCAGTAGTCCGGGGGGCCGACAGCCCCAGCATTTT
D: NA; V: TRBV27; size: few; J: TRBJ2-3; CDR3: CASSLWGDTDTQYF; DNA: TGTGCCAGCAGTTTATGGGGGGACACAGATACGCAGTATTTT
D: TRBD1; V: TRBV5-4; size: once; J: TRBJ2-3; CDR3: CASSLGAGGPDTQYF; DNA: TGTGCCAGCAGCTTGGGGGCAGGGGGCCCAGATACGCAGTATTTT
D: NA; V: TRBV19; size: NA; J: TRBJ2-7; CDR3: CASSVLSGTRSYKQYF; DNA: TGTGCCAGTAGTGTCCTTTCCGGGACACGGAGCTACAAGCAGTACTTC
D: NA; V: TRBV11-3; size: NA; J: TRBJ2-1; CDR3: CASSLANGQTWAPYYNEQFF; DNA: TGTGCCAGCAGCTTAGCCAACGGACAGACGTGGGCCCCCTATTACAATGAGCAGTTCTTC
D: TRBD1; V: TRBV4-1; size: NA; J: TRBJ2-2; CDR3: CASSQTGGGTGELFF; DNA: TGCGCCAGCAGCCAGACAGGGGGTGGGACCGGGGAGCTGTTTTTT
D: TRBD2; V: TRBV11-2; size: few; J: TRBJ2-3; CDR3: CASSLTVGTSGKEDTQYF; DNA: TGTGCCAGCAGCTTAACCGTAGGGACTAGCGGGAAGGAAGATACGCAGTATTTT